The 12 T cell receptor beta chains given below trace back to one sample, sequenced in a study of siplizumab effects on memory and regulatory T cells. Measured with immunoSEQ multiplex PCR; TCRdb has only the in-frame clones, and not every one. The sample lists some 100,000 clones, 91% occurring once. Sequencing input: CD4+ T cells sorted from blood. The receptors shown here come from a human donor in good health. Some clones in this sample may be carry-over from other donors' samples.

This clone was observed a single time. For the CDR3, the DNA is TGTGCCAGCAGCGTAGAGTTCGGGGGGCGAGATACGCAGTATTTT. This gives the protein CASSVEFGGRDTQYF. This rearrangement joins TRBV9 to TRBJ2-3; D may be TRBD2 (7 bases). The V gene's germline CDR1 is SGDLS and CDR2 YYNGEE. Trimming took off 0 bases at V and 5 bases at J, with 13 bases between the two ends. The CDR3 is made up of 15 amino acids.

The rearrangement joins TRBV7-8 to TRBJ2-3; 9 nucleotides agree with TRBD2. The CDR3 extends over 15 amino acids. Germline CDR1 SGHVS, CDR2 FQNEAQ. J was trimmed by 4 bases and V by 2 bases; bases with no gene match: 4. This CDR3 is CASSLLLAGADTQYF. For the CDR3, the DNA is TGTGCCAGCAGCTTATTACTAGCGGGTGCAGATACGCAGTATTTT.

V and J are TRBV28 and TRBJ2-6; D remains ambiguous. This CDR3 comprises 16 residues. The V end lost 6 bases, the J end lost 2 bases, and 14 bases lay between the germline ends. Germline lookup yields CDR1 MDHEN and CDR2 SYDVKM. In DNA form, the CDR3 reads TGTGCCAGCAGCCCACTGACGGACGCTGGGGCCAACGTCCTGACTTTC. This encodes CASSPLTDAGANVLTF.

This clone has only a few counts. The CDR3 loop reads CASSPRTASYEQYF. As DNA, the CDR3 is TGCGCCAGCAGCCCCAGGACGGCCTCCTACGAGCAGTACTTC. The gene calls are TRBV5-1 and TRBJ2-7; D gene unclear. Trimming cost V 4 bases and J 0 bases, with 11 bases left between them. The CDR3 is 14 amino acids. Germline V gives CDR1 SGHRS, CDR2 YFSETQ.

The V call is TRBV13, the J call TRBJ2-1; D tentatively fits TRBD1 or TRBD2 (6 bases each). The CDR3 length is 15 residues. Deletions cut 3 bases from V and 5 bases from J, with 14 bases between. Germline CDR1 reads PRHDT; CDR2 reads FYEKMQ (reference sequence). The CDR3 DNA follows: TGTGCCAGCAGCTTGGCGGGAAAGGGGGACAATGAGCAGTTCTTC. This gives the protein CASSLAGKGDNEQFF.

The chain carries TRBV18 and TRBJ1-2; 7 bases map to TRBD1. The junction had 1 base not matched to a gene; V was cut back by 1 base and J by 2 bases. CDR1 KGHSH and CDR2 LQKENI come from the germline V gene. CDR3 size: 14 residues. The CDR3 sequence: CASSPQGANYGYTF. Written as DNA, the CDR3 is TGTGCCAGCTCACCACAGGGGGCAAACTATGGCTACACCTTC.

V and J are TRBV6-1 and TRBJ2-5; 10 nucleotides match TRBD2. CDR1 MNHNS and CDR2 SASEGT come from the germline V gene. There are 14 residues in the CDR3. Losses at the gene ends were 5 bases for V and 5 bases for J; bases not matched to a gene: 5. The chain's CDR3 is CASSPGLAVETQYF. The CDR3 DNA reads TGTGCCAGCAGTCCCGGACTAGCGGTTGAGACCCAGTACTTC.

This chain uses TRBV6-7 with TRBJ1-2; D gene ambiguous. TRBV6-7 has ORF status, its function being uncertain. CDR3 length: 17 amino acids. V dropped 6 bases and J dropped 4 bases, with 24 bases sitting between them. The CDR3 region has the DNA TGTGCCAGCAGAACCCGACCGGGAGCCGTAAGACTCTATGGCTACACCTTC. It is translated as CASRTRPGAVRLYGYTF.

The chain couples TRBV7-2 to TRBJ2-3, with D hard to call. This CDR3 is 13 amino acids long. Germline V CDR1 and CDR2: SGHTA, FQGNSA. Deletions cut 5 bases from V and 5 bases from J, with 11 bases between. DNA of the CDR3: TGTGCCAGCAGCCCGCGGTATGGAGATACGCAGTATTTT. This codes for CASSPRYGDTQYF.

This rearrangement joins TRBV15 to TRBJ2-3; 9 nucleotides match TRBD1. The CDR3 is 16 amino acids. CDR1 LNHNV and CDR2 YYDKDF come from the germline V gene (reference sequence). V dropped 5 bases and J dropped 1; count of bases not matched to a gene: 7. DNA of the CDR3: TGTGCCACCAGCGCTAGACGGACAGGGGGCACAGATACGCAGTATTTT. Translation: CATSARRTGGTDTQYF.

The chain employs TRBV9 and TRBJ2-3; tentative D call: TRBD2 (5 bases). The CDR3 spans 13 residues. V lost 3 bases to trimming and J lost 5 bases, with 10 bases between them. In germline, CDR1 is SGDLS, CDR2 YYNGEE. The DNA for the CDR3 is TGTGCCAGCAGCGGGGCCGGAGGAGATACGCAGTATTTT. Translated, it gives CASSGAGGDTQYF.

This chain uses TRBV5-1 with TRBJ2-3, with a tentative D call TRBD2 (5 bases). The V and J ends lost 0 bases and 5 bases respectively, with 7 bases between them. The CDR3 is made up of 13 amino acids. The germline gives CDR1 SGHRS, CDR2 YFSETQ. CDR3 amino acids: CASSLEGRDTQYF. The CDR3 nucleotides are TGCGCCAGCAGCTTGGAAGGGAGAGATACGCAGTATTTT.